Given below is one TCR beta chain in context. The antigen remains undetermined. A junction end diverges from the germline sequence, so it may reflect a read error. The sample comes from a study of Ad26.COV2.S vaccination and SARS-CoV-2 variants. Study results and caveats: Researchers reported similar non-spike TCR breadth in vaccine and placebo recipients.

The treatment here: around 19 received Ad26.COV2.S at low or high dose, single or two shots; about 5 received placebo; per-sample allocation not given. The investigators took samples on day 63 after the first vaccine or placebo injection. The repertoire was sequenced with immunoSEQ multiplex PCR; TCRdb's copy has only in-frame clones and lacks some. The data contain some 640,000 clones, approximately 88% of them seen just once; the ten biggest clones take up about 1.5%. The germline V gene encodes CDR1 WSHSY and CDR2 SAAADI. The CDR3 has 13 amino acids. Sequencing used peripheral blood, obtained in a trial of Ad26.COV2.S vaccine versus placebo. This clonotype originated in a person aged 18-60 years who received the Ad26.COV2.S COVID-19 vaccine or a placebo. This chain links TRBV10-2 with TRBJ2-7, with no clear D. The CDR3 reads CASREFDAYEQYF. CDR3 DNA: TGCGCCAGCAGGGAGTTCGACGCCTACGAGCAGTACTTC.